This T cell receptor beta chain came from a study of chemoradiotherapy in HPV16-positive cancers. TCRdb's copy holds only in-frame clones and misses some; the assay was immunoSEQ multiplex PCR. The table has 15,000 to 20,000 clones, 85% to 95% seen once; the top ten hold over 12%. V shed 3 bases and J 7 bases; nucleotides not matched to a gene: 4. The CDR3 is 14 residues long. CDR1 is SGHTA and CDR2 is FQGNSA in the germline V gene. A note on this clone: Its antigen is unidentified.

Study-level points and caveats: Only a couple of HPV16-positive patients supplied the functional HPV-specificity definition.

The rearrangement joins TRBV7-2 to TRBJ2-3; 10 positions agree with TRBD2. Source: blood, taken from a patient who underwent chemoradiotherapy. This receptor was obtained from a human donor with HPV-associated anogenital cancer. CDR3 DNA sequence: TGTGCCAGCAGCTTGAGCGGGGGGGCCAATACGCAGTATTTT. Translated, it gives CASSLSGGANTQYF. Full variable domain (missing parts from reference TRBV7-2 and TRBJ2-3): GAGVSQSPSNKVTEKGKDVELRCDPISGHTALYWYRQSLGQGLEFLIYFQGNSAPDKSGLPSDRFSAERTGGSVSTLTIQRTQQEDSAVYLCASSLSGGANTQYFGPGTRLTVL.